The entry below gives a single T cell receptor beta chain sequence along with its context. The antigen is unknown. This record comes from a study of regulatory T cells. Study observations and caveats: Hydrophobic residues at CDR3 positions 6 and 7 were enriched in conventional CD4+ T cells of CD3G-deficient patients.

The V and J ends lost 6 bases and 5 bases, in that order; junction bases with no gene match: 5. In germline, CDR1 is LNHDA, CDR2 SQIVND (reference sequence). The CDR3 totals 13 residues. Primers: 52 TRBV forward and 13 TRBJ reverse. The method was immunoSEQ multiplex PCR; TCRdb's version includes in-frame clones alone and lacks a portion of them. This sample has under 45,000 clones; approximately 89% occur once, and the top ten carry around 2.5%. J is TRBJ1-1 and V is TRBV19; 8 nucleotides line up with TRBD1. The sequenced sample was conventional CD4+ T cells sorted from blood. This sequence was found in a person aged 18 to 35 with CD3G deficiency. The CDR3 is CASSQGARTEAFF. The CDR3 bases are TGTGCCAGTAGCCAGGGGGCTCGAACTGAAGCTTTCTTT. Together with reference TRBV19 and TRBJ1-1, the CDR3 gives the full variable domain: DGGITQSPKYLFRKEGQNVTLSCEQNLNHDAMYWYRQDPGQGLRLIYYSQIVNDFQKGDIAEGYSVSREKKESFPLTVTSAQKNPTAFYLCASSQGARTEAFFGQGTRLTVV.